The sequence of this TCR beta chain was determined in a study of circulating CD8 cells and anti-PD-1 response in melanoma. Study-level points and caveats: TIGIT repertoires were least diverse, DNEG repertoires most diverse. At M1, fewer than 8% of TRB clonotypes appeared in multiple subsets.

The CDR3 sequence is 14 residues long. Germline assignment: CDR1 MNHEY and CDR2 SMNVEV (reference sequence). V shed 3 bases and J shed 4 bases, with 13 bases lying between them. Four subsets defined by PD-1 and/or TIGIT were sorted from live CD3+CD8+TCRalphabeta+ cells. The QIAseq Immune Repertoire TCR panel built the libraries from roughly 16 ng of total RNA. Each CDR3 protein is one row after TCRdb ran MiXCR on the reads. Seen here are about 1,000 distinct CDR3 sequences, roughly 11% observed once, and the top ten hold approximately 13%. This clonotype is labeled medium-sized. What it binds is unknown.

The V call is TRBV27, the J call TRBJ2-7, with no clear D. The sequencing here drew on CD8+ T cells from PBMCs, taken at baseline or after one month of anti-PD-1 therapy (not recorded which). The origin of this receptor is a human donor with melanoma. In DNA form, the CDR3 reads TGTGCCAGCAGTTTGGTGGGGAATGGGTACGAGCAGTACTTC. It specifies CASSLVGNGYEQYF.